A single sample is the source of the 24 T cell receptor beta chains below, sequenced in a study of blood T cell repertoires in COVID-19. Data came from immunoSEQ multiplex PCR; TCRdb stores just in-frame clones and leaves some out. The sample lists a few hundred thousand clones, about 91% occurring once. The sample comprised peripheral blood. The origin of the receptors is a person under 35 with COVID-19, enrolled during active disease.

The V gene is TRBV24-1, the J gene TRBJ2-1; D not certain. V gave up 0 bases and J gave up 0 bases, with 11 bases separating them. The germline V gene has CDR1 KGHDR and CDR2 SFDVKD. This CDR3 spans 17 amino acids. CDR3 nucleotides: TGTGCCACCAGTGATTTGGAGGCTTCCCTCTCCTACAATGAGCAGTTCTTC. It encodes CATSDLEASLSYNEQFF.

This chain uses TRBV14 with TRBJ2-1; possibly TRBD1 for D (5 bases). Germline lookup yields CDR1 SGHDN and CDR2 FVKESK. V was cut by 2 bases and J by 4 bases, with 12 bases left in between. CDR3 length: 15 residues. CDR3: CASSQRAGLYNEQFF. The CDR3 DNA follows: TGTGCCAGCAGCCAACGGGCAGGGCTATACAATGAGCAGTTCTTC.

The chain links TRBV19 to TRBJ2-7; 9 bases agree with TRBD2. Trimming at V came to 6 bases and at J to 6 bases, leaving 9 bases not matched to a gene. The length of the CDR3 is 14 residues. CDR1 and CDR2 (germline): LNHDA, SQIVND (reference sequence). This CDR3 is CASSPPGLAVEQYF. Here the CDR3 DNA reads TGTGCCAGTAGCCCCCCGGGACTAGCCGTCGAGCAGTACTTC.

This clone came up once. The CDR3 DNA sequence: TGTGCCAGCAGTTTCCCAGGGACAGGGGGAGGCAATGAGCAGTTCTTC. Residues: CASSFPGTGGGNEQFF. The genes are TRBV28 and TRBJ2-1; 11 bases match TRBD1. This CDR3 has 16 residues. The germline CDR1 and CDR2 sequences are MDHEN and SYDVKM. J was trimmed by 6 bases and V by 3 bases; bases with no gene match: 7.

V and J are TRBV19 and TRBJ1-5; 7 nucleotides align to TRBD1. This CDR3 is 19 amino acids long. Looked up from germline, CDR1 is LNHDA and CDR2 is SQIVND (reference sequence). V gave up 5 bases and J gave up 1 base; unmatched junction bases: 17. This chain's CDR3 is CASSPRQGSAAISNQPQHF. CDR3 in DNA: TGTGCCAGTAGTCCCCGACAGGGTTCGGCAGCGATAAGCAATCAGCCCCAGCATTTT.

This clone came up once. This rearrangement joins TRBV5-1 to TRBJ1-2; 7 bases agree with TRBD1. Germline V CDR1 and CDR2: SGHRS, YFSETQ. The V gene end was trimmed by 5 bases and the J gene end by 5 bases; junction bases not matched to a gene: 3. The CDR3 spans 12 residues. The CDR3: CASRDRDYGYTF. Here the CDR3 DNA reads TGCGCCAGCAGAGACAGGGATTATGGCTACACCTTC.

The rearrangement links TRBV12-3 or TRBV12-4 to TRBJ1-1, with D maybe TRBD1 (5 bases). The CDR3 spans 12 residues. The ends were cut back, 3 bases at V and 7 bases at J, with 9 bases in the middle. CDR3 in amino acids: CASSFSGGEAFF. The CDR3 region has the DNA TGTGCCAGCAGTTTTTCCGGGGGTGAAGCTTTCTTT.

The chain combines TRBV28 with TRBJ2-2; 9 bases line up with TRBD1. Per the germline V gene, CDR1 is MDHEN and CDR2 is SYDVKM. Losses at the gene ends were 7 bases for V and 1 base for J; bases not matched to a gene: 1. The CDR3 runs 14 residues. This CDR3 is CASTDRGNTGELFF. The CDR3 nucleotides read TGTGCCAGCACGGACAGGGGGAACACCGGGGAGCTGTTTTTT.

In its sample, this clone was seen once. The J gene is TRBJ1-6, the V gene TRBV5-4, with D uncertain. This CDR3 is built from 16 residues. Per germline, CDR1 SGHNT and CDR2 YYREEE (reference sequence). Trimming pared 0 bases from V and 10 bases from J, leaving 17 bases between. In DNA, the CDR3 is TGTGCCAGCAGCTTGGGTTGGAGGGAGGGCCACTCACCCCTCCACTTT. Its protein is CASSLGWREGHSPLHF.

This clone was picked up one time. The rearrangement joins TRBV6-2 or TRBV6-3 to TRBJ1-6, with D perhaps TRBD1 (5 bases). CDR1 MNHEY and CDR2 SVGEGT come from the germline V gene. The CDR3 totals 13 residues. V lost 0 bases to trimming and J lost 11 bases, with 8 bases between them. The CDR3 DNA is TGTGCCAGCAGTTACTCCCAGGGTACACCCCTCCACTTT. Its translation is CASSYSQGTPLHF.

This chain links TRBV3-1 (or the pseudogene TRBV3-2) with TRBJ2-1, with TRBD2 matching over 12 bases. The germline V gene encodes CDR1 LGHDT and CDR2 YNNKEL (reference sequence). The CDR3 extends over 15 amino acids. V lost 4 bases to trimming and J lost 6 bases; unmatched junction nucleotides: 4. CDR3 region: CASSPLAGGANEQFF. The DNA for the CDR3 is TGTGCCAGCAGCCCACTAGCGGGAGGAGCCAATGAGCAGTTCTTC.

DNA for the CDR3: TGTGCCAGCAGCTGGGGCAGCCCGAGCACAGATACGCAGTATTTT. Translated, it gives CASSWGSPSTDTQYF. The chain joins TRBV5-4 to TRBJ2-3, with D possibly being TRBD1 (5 bases). The CDR3 is 15 residues long. The V gene lost 3 bases and the J gene lost 0 bases, with 11 bases spanning the gap. CDR1 is SGHNT, CDR2 YYREEE, per germline (reference sequence).

The genes are TRBV10-3 and TRBJ2-3; 8 nucleotides line up with TRBD2. Trimming took 6 bases from V and 4 from J; bases not matched to a gene: 3. The CDR3 has 13 amino acids. CDR1 and CDR2 (germline): ENHRY, SYGVKD. The CDR3 reads CAISRTSPDTQYF. The CDR3 DNA follows: TGTGCCATCAGCCGGACTAGCCCAGATACGCAGTATTTT.

The CDR3 reads CASSHGDGTSIGEQYF. CDR3 nucleotides: TGTGCCAGCAGCCACGGAGACGGGACTAGTATTGGCGAGCAGTACTTC. V gene TRBV7-9 combines with J gene TRBJ2-7, with 8 bases aligning to TRBD2. From germline, CDR1 is SEHNR and CDR2 FQNEAQ (reference sequence). CDR3 size: 16 residues. Losses at the gene ends were 5 bases for V and 6 bases for J; bases not matched to a gene: 15.

CDR3 coding DNA: TGTGCCACCAGTGACCCTCTCCGAAGCGGGAGGGACACAGATACGCAGTATTTT. It codes for CATSDPLRSGRDTDTQYF. The V and J genes are TRBV24-1 and TRBJ2-3, with TRBD2 matching 10 bases. Germline loops: CDR1 KGHDR, CDR2 SFDVKD. The CDR3 covers 18 residues. The ends lost 4 bases at V and 2 bases at J; junction bases unmatched: 11.

The V and J genes are TRBV7-3 and TRBJ2-3; 7 bases align to TRBD1. The CDR3 covers 14 residues. The V gene's germline CDR1 is SGHTA and CDR2 FQGTGA. V was pared by 5 bases and J by 6 bases, with 8 bases of the junction left unmatched. CDR3 amino acids: CASSPTGLGDTQYF. DNA for the CDR3: TGTGCCAGCAGCCCGACAGGGTTGGGGGATACGCAGTATTTT.

The chain uses TRBV19 and TRBJ1-5; 8 bases are shared with TRBD1. This CDR3 has 14 amino acids. The junction had 9 bases not matched to a gene; V was cut back by 4 bases and J by 10 bases. CDR1 LNHDA and CDR2 SQIVND come from the germline V gene (reference sequence). CDR3 sequence (DNA): TGTGCCAGTAGTAAGGGACAGGCGTTGGGCCCCCAGCATTTT. Amino acids: CASSKGQALGPQHF.

The chain carries TRBV5-3 and TRBJ2-7, with 10 bases lining up with TRBD2. TRBV5-3 is sorted into the ORF group, with uncertain function. Trimming cost V 6 bases and J 3 bases; bases outside gene matches: 12. The CDR3 totals 16 residues. CDR3 region: CARTAGGLAKNYEQYF. CDR3 in DNA: TGTGCCAGAACCGCGGGGGGACTAGCGAAAAACTACGAGCAGTACTTC.

The V and J genes are TRBV25-1 and TRBJ2-2; D is perhaps TRBD2 (5 bases). The CDR3 extends over 16 amino acids. The germline V gene encodes CDR1 MGHDK and CDR2 SYGVNS. The V end was cut by 1 base, the J end by 3 bases, with 12 bases between. The CDR3 DNA follows: TGTGCCAGCAGTGAATCTCGAGCGGTGGACACCGGGGAGCTGTTTTTT. Translating it yields CASSESRAVDTGELFF.

The DNA for the CDR3 is TGTGCCAGCAGCTTAGCGGTGACAGGGTTGAACACTGAAGCTTTCTTT. Its translation: CASSLAVTGLNTEAFF. The rearrangement joins TRBV7-8 to TRBJ1-1; 7 bases fit TRBD1. The V gene's germline CDR1 is SGHVS and CDR2 FQNEAQ. This CDR3 is built from 16 residues. J was trimmed by 0 bases and V by 0 bases; bases with no gene match: 4.

This chain uses TRBV30 with TRBJ2-5; D gene unclear. Germline V gene sequence: CDR1 GTSNPN, CDR2 SVGIG (reference sequence). Trimming took off 0 bases at V and 9 bases at J, with 11 bases between the two ends. The CDR3 is made up of 12 amino acids. For the CDR3, the DNA is TGTGCCTGGAGTGTACCGGGTTGGGCCCAGTACTTC. Translation: CAWSVPGWAQYF.

The genes are TRBV20-1 and TRBJ2-5; D gene unclear. Trimming took off 6 bases at V and 4 bases at J, with 6 bases between the two ends. The CDR3 totals 10 residues. Germline V gives CDR1 DFQATT, CDR2 SNEGSKA (reference sequence). The CDR3 DNA reads TGCAGTGCGATTAGAGAGACCCAGTACTTC. This encodes CSAIRETQYF.

This sequence joins TRBV6-5 and TRBJ1-1; D is undetermined. This CDR3 region has 15 residues. The germline V gene has CDR1 MNHEY and CDR2 SVGAGI. V lost 0 bases to trimming and J lost 0 bases, with 8 bases between them. The CDR3 loop reads CASSYSMRLNTEAFF. The CDR3 bases are TGTGCCAGCAGTTACTCAATGCGGCTGAACACTGAAGCTTTCTTT.

This clone occurred once. The gene calls are TRBV2 and TRBJ1-2; 7 bases are shared with TRBD1. Trimming took 9 bases from V and 4 from J; bases not matched to a gene: 5. The CDR3 contains 12 residues. Looked up from germline, CDR1 is SNHLY and CDR2 is FYNNEI. The CDR3 loop reads CASRTGLYGYTF. DNA for the CDR3: TGTGCCAGTCGGACAGGCCTCTATGGCTACACCTTC.